This T cell receptor (beta chain) was identified during a study of T cells and Merkel cell carcinoma outcomes. Profiled with immunoSEQ multiplex PCR; TCRdb holds only in-frame clones, not every one. The sample has around 1,900 clones; 80% to 95% are singletons. This CDR3 contains 14 residues. Trimming removed 5 bases from V and 4 bases from J, with 12 bases in between. Germline-derived CDR1 and CDR2 are MNHEY and SMNVEV (reference sequence). The sample comprised tumor tissue from Merkel cell carcinoma. The chain uses TRBV27 and TRBJ1-5, with D tentatively TRBD1 (6 bases). The sequence was obtained from a human donor with Merkel cell carcinoma. CDR3 in amino acids: CASSASTGNQPQHF. CDR3 nucleotide sequence: TGTGCCAGCAGTGCTTCTACAGGGAATCAGCCCCAGCATTTT.